This TCR beta chain was identified during a study of blood T cell repertoires in COVID-19. In the study overall: From the United States, Italy and Spain came samples of acute and convalescent COVID-19. T cells, B-cell-depleted T cells, or PBMCs supplied cDNA or gDNA.

Sequencing was performed with immunoSEQ multiplex PCR; in TCRdb, only in-frame clones are kept and a portion is missing. The table lists some 400,000 clones, approximately 80% of them singletons. The receptor comes from a human donor with acute or convalescent COVID-19. The donor label of this sample is uncertain. Sequenced input: peripheral blood.

The CDR3 sequence is CASRQLTQGTYGYTF. The CDR3 bases are TGTGCCAGTAGACAACTAACGCAGGGGACCTATGGCTACACCTTC. The chain uses TRBV19 and TRBJ1-2; D is possibly TRBD1 (6 bases). The V gene's germline CDR1 is LNHDA and CDR2 SQIVND (reference sequence). Trimming cost V 6 bases and J 4 bases, with 18 bases left between them. This CDR3 spans 15 amino acids.